What follows is one T cell receptor beta chain and its context. The CDR3 totals 15 residues. Per germline, CDR1 MNHNS and CDR2 SASEGT. Losses at the gene ends were 6 bases for V and 4 bases for J; bases not matched to a gene: 9. This specimen belongs to a study of shared clonotypes between healthy human individuals. Profiling relied on immunoSEQ multiplex PCR, and the TCRdb table lists in-frame clones only, not all of them. This table has about 2.4 million clones, over 85% appearing once. Sample: naive CD4+ T cells from PBMCs. The subset denotes: CD45RA+ positively selected. The receptor comes from a man between 18 and 29 years old in good health. Some clones in this sample may be carry-over from other donors' samples. This chain links TRBV6-1 with TRBJ1-5; 7 positions match TRBD1. The CDR3 bases are TGTGCCAGCAGGTACACAGGGGCTACAAATCAGCCCCAGCATTTT. This codes for CASRYTGATNQPQHF.